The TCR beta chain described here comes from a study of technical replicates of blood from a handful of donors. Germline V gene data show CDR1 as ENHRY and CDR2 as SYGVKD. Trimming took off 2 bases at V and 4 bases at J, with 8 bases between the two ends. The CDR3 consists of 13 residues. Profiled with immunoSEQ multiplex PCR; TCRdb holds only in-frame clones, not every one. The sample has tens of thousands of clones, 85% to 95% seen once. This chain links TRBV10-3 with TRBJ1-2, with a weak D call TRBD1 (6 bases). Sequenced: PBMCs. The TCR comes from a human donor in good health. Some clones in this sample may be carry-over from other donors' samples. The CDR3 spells CAISEQGPYGYTF. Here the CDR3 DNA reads TGTGCCATCAGTGAGCAGGGGCCCTATGGCTACACCTTC.